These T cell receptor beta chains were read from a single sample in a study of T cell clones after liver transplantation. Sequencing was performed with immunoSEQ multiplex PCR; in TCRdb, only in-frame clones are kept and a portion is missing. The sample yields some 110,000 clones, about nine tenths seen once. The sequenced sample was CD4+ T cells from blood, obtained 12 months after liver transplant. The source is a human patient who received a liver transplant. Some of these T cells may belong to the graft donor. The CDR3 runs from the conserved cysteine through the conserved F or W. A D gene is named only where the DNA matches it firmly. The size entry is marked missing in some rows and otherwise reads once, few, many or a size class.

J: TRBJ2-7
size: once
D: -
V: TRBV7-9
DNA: TGTGCCAGCAGCTCACGGTGGGACTCTTGGAACGAGCAGTACTTC
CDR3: CASSSRWDSWNEQYF

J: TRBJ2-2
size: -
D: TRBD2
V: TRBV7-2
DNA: TGTGCCAGCAGCAGGGGGGCTAGCGGGAGGGCCTCCGGGGAGCTGTTTTTT
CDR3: CASSRGASGRASGELFF

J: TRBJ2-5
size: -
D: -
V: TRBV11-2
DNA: TGTGCCAGCAGCGGTGGCATGGAGGGCTGGACCCAGTACTTC
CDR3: CASSGGMEGWTQYF

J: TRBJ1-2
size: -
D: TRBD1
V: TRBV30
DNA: TGTGCCTGGCCGGGACAGTTCTATGGCTACACCTTC
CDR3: CAWPGQFYGYTF

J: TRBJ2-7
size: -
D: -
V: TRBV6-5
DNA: TGTGCCAGCAGTTACTCCAACCCCCCGGGGGAGCAGTACTTC
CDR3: CASSYSNPPGEQYF

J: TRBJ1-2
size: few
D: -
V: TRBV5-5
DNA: TGTGCCAGCAGCTTATCGACGGAGTCGGGCTATGGCTACACCTTC
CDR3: CASSLSTESGYGYTF

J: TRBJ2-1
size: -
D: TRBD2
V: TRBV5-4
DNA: TGTGCCAGCAGCTTGGGAGGACTAGCGGGAGACAATGAGCAGTTCTTC
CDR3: CASSLGGLAGDNEQFF

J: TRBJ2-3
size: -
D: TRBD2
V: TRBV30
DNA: TGTGCCTGGAGTATAGGGCGGTTAGCGGGAGGTATCACAGATACGCAGTATTTT
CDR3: CAWSIGRLAGGITDTQYF

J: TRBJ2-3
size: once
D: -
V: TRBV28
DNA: TGTGCCACCAGAAGGGGCACAGATACGCAGTATTTT
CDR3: CATRRGTDTQYF

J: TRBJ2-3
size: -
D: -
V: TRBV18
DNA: TGTGCCAGCTCAACTAGGGCAGATACGCAGTATTTT
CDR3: CASSTRADTQYF

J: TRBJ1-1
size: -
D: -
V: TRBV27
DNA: TGTGCCAGCTCGAGGCGGGGGGGCTGGTCGAACACTGAAGCTTTCTTT
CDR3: CASSRRGGWSNTEAFF

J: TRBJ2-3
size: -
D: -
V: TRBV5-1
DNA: TGCGCCAGCAGCTTGGAGGCCAGGACTAGCACAGATACGCAGTATTTT
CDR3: CASSLEARTSTDTQYF

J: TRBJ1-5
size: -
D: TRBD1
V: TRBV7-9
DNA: TGTGCCAGCAGCTCCGGAGGGACAGGCCGCAATCAGCCCCAGCATTTT
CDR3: CASSSGGTGRNQPQHF

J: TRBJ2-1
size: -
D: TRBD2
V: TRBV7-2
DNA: TGTGCCAGCAGCTTGGTGATCGGGGGACTAGCGGACAATGAGCAGTTCTTC
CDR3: CASSLVIGGLADNEQFF

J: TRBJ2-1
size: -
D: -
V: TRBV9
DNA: TGTGCCAGCAGCCCCAGGTACAATGAGCAGTTCTTC
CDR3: CASSPRYNEQFF

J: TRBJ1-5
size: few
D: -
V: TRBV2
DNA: TGTGCCAGCAGTCAGGGGCGTCAACAAGGGCATCAGCCCCAGCATTTT
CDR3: CASSQGRQQGHQPQHF

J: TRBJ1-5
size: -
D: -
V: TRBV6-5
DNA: TGTGCCAGCAGTCCCACTACCGGGATGAATCAGCCCCAGCATTTT
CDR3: CASSPTTGMNQPQHF

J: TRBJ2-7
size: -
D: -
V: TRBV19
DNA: TGTGCCAGTAGACCCTCTCCGACGGGACTCTACGAGCAGTACTTC
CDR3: CASRPSPTGLYEQYF

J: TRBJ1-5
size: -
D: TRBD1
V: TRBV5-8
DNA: TGTGCCAGCAGCCCGACAGGGGACCCGCCCCAGCATTTT
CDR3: CASSPTGDPPQHF

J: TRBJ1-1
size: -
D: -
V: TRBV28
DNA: TGTGCCAGCAGGGACTTCGGGGGGCTGGCCACTGAAGCTTTCTTT
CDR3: CASRDFGGLATEAFF

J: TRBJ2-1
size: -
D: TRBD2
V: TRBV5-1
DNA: TGCGCCAGCAGCTCCCCCCATGGTAGCGGGAGTTTGGAGGAATCCTACAATGAGCAGTTCTTC
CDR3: CASSSPHGSGSLEESYNEQFF

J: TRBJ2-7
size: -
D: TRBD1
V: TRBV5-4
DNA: TGTGCCAGCAGCTTGGGTGGACAGGGCGGTGACGAGCAGTACTTC
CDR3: CASSLGGQGGDEQYF

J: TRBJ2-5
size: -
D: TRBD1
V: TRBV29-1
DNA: TGCAGCGCCTACAGGGACAGCCAAGAGACCCAGTACTTC
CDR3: CSAYRDSQETQYF

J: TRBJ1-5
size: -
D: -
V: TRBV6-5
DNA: TGTGCCAGCAGTTACGGCCTAAGGCAGCCCCAGCATTTT
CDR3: CASSYGLRQPQHF

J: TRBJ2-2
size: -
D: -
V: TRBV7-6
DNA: TGTGCCAGCAGCTTAGTCGTGGGCGCAAACACCGGGGAGCTGTTTTTT
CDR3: CASSLVVGANTGELFF

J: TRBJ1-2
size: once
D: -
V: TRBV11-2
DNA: TGTGCCAGCAGCTCACTGCCCGGGCCCCATGGCTACACCTTC
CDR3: CASSSLPGPHGYTF

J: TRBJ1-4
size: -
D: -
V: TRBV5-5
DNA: TGTGCCAGCAGCTTGGCCCCGGCGGAAGCAACCGGTGAAAAACTGTTTTTT
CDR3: CASSLAPAEATGEKLFF